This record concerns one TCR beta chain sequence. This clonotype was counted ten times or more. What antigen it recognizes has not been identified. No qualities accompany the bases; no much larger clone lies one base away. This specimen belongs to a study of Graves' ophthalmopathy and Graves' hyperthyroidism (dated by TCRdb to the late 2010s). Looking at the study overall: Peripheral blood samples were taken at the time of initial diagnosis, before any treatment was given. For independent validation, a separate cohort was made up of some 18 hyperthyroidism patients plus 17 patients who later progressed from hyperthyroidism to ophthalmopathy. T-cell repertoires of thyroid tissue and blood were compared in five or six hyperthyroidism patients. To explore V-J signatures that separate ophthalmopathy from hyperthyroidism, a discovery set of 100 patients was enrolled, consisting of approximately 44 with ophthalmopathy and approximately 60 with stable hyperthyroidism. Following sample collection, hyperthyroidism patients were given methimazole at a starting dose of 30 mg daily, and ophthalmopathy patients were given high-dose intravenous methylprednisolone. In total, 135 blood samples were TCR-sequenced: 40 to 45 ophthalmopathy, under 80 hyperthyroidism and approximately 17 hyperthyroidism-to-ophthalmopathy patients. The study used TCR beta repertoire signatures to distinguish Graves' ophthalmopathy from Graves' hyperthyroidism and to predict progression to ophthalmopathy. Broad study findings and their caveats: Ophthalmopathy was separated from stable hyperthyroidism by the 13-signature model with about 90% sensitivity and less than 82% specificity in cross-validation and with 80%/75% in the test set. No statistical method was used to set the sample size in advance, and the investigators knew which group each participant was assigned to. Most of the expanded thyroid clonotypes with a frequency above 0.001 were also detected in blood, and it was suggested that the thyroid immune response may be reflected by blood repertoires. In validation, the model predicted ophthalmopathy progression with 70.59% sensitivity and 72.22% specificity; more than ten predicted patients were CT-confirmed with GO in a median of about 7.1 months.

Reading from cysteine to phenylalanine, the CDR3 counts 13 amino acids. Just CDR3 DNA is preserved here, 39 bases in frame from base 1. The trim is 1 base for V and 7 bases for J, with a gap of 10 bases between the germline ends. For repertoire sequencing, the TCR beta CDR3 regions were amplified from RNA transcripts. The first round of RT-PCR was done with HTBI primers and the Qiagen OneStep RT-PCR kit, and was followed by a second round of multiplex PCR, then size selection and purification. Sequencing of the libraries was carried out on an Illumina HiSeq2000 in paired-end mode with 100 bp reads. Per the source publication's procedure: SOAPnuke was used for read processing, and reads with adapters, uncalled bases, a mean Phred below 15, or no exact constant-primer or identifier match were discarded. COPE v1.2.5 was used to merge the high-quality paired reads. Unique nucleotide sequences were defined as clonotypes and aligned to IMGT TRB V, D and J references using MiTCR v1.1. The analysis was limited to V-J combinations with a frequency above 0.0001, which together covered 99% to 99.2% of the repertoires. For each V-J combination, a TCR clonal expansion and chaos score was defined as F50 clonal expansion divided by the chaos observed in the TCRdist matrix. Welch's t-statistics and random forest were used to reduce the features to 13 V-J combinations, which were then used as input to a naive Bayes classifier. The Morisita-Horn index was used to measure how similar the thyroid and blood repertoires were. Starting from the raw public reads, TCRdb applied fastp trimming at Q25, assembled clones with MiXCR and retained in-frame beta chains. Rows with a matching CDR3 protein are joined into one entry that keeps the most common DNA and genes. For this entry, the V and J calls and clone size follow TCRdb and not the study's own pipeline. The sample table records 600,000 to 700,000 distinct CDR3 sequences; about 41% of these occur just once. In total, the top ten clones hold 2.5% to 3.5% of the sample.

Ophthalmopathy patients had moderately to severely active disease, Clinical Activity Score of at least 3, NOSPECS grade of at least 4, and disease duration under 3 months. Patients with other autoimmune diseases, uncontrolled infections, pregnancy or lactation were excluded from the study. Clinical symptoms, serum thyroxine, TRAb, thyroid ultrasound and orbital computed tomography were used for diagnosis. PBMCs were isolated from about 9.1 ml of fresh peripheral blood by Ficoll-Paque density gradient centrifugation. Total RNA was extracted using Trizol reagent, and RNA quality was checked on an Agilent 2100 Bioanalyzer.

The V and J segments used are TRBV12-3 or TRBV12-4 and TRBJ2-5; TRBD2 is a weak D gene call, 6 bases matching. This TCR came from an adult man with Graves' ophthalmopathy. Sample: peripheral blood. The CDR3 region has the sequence CASSLDGGGTQYF. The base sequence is TGTGCCAGCAGTTTAGATGGGGGAGGGACCCAGTACTTC.